This paragraph reports one TCR beta chain. Its antigen is unknown. Via MiXCR, TCRdb re-called the reads, giving one row per CDR3 protein. The sample lists a few hundred thousand distinct CDR3 sequences; roughly 43% were seen once. This entry belongs to a study of T cell repertoires in cytomegalovirus infection. The V gene end was trimmed by 4 bases and the J gene end by 5 bases; junction bases not matched to a gene: 7. The germline V gene has CDR1 LNHNV and CDR2 YYDKDF (reference sequence). The CDR3 sequence is 16 residues long. The specimen was cultured PBMCs, collected from culture after CMV antigen stimulation. This chain joins TRBV15 and TRBJ2-3; 12 bases are shared with TRBD2. The clonotype comes from a human donor in good health (CMV status not recorded). Some clones in this sample may be carry-over from other donors' samples. The chain's CDR3 is CATSIYSSGRGDTQYF. In DNA, the CDR3 is TGTGCCACCAGCATATATTCTAGCGGGAGGGGAGATACGCAGTATTTT.